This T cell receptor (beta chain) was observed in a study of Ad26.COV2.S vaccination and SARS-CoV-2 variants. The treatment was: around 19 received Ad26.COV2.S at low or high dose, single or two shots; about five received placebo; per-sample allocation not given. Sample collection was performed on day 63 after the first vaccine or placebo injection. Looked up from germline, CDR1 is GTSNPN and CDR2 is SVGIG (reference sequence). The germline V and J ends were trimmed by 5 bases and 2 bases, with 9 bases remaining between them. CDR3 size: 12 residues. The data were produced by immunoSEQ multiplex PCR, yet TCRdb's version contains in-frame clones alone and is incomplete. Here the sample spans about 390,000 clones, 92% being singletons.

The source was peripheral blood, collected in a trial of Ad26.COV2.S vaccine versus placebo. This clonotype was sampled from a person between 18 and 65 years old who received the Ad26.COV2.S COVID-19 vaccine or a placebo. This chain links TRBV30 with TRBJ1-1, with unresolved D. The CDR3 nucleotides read TGTGCCTGGGCTAGGCCCAACACTGAAGCTTTCTTT. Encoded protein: CAWARPNTEAFF.